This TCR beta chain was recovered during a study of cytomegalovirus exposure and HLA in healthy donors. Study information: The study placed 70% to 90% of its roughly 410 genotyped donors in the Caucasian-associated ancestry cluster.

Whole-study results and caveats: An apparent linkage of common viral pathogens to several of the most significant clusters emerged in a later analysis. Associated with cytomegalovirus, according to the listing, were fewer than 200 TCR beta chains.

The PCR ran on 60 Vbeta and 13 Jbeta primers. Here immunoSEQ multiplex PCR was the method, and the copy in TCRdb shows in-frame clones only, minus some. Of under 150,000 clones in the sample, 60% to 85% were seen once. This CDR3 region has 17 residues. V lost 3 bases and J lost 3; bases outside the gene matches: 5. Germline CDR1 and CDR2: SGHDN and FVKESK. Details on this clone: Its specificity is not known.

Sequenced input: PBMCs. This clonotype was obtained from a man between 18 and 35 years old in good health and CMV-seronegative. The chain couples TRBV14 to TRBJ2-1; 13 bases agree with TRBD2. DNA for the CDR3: TGTGCCAGCAGCCAGGGACTAGCGGGGCGATTCTACAATGAGCAGTTCTTC. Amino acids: CASSQGLAGRFYNEQFF.